This is a list of T cell receptor beta chains from one sample in a study of radiotherapy plus CTLA-4 blockade in lung cancer. This table comes from immunoSEQ multiplex PCR, and its TCRdb copy is limited to in-frame clones, with some not included. The repertoire holds fewer than 65,000 clones, with around four fifths as singletons. Source: peripheral blood, taken from a patient treated with radiotherapy plus ipilimumab. The receptors were gathered from a human donor with non-small cell lung cancer whose response to radiotherapy plus ipilimumab could not be evaluated. Each CDR3 is given with its conserved first and last residue. Each record gives: D gene, J gene, V gene, clone size, CDR3 DNA, CDR3 protein. D genes are given only for firm matches. Size is omitted from some rows. Given values are once, few, many or a class for expanded clones.

D gene: TRBD2; J gene: TRBJ2-1; V gene: TRBV10-1; clone size: .; CDR3 DNA: TGCGCCAGCAGTGCGGCGGGAGGGGAAAATGAGCAGTTCTTC; CDR3 protein: CASSAAGGENEQFF
D gene: TRBD1; J gene: TRBJ2-7; V gene: TRBV19; clone size: once; CDR3 DNA: TGTGCCAGTAGTATTGGGACAGCCTACGAGCAGTACTTC; CDR3 protein: CASSIGTAYEQYF
D gene: TRBD1; J gene: TRBJ1-2; V gene: TRBV2; clone size: .; CDR3 DNA: TGTGCCAGTATGCTCAAGGACAGGGCCTTCGGGGGCTACACCTTC; CDR3 protein: CASMLKDRAFGGYTF
D gene: TRBD2; J gene: TRBJ2-7; V gene: TRBV4-3; clone size: .; CDR3 DNA: TGCGCCAGCAGCCAAGGCGCAGGACTAGCTCCCTACGAGCAGTACTTC; CDR3 protein: CASSQGAGLAPYEQYF
D gene: TRBD1; J gene: TRBJ1-2; V gene: TRBV27; clone size: once; CDR3 DNA: TGTGCCACCCAACCGGAGGGCAGGGGGGCTCGCGGCTACACCTTC; CDR3 protein: CATQPEGRGARGYTF
D gene: TRBD1; J gene: TRBJ2-4; V gene: TRBV5-6; clone size: few; CDR3 DNA: TGTGCCAGCAGCACCTTAGACAGGGACATTCAGTACTTC; CDR3 protein: CASSTLDRDIQYF
D gene: .; J gene: TRBJ1-2; V gene: TRBV28; clone size: .; CDR3 DNA: TGTGCCAGCAGCAAACAGAGCTACTATGGCTACACCTTC; CDR3 protein: CASSKQSYYGYTF
D gene: TRBD1; J gene: TRBJ1-2; V gene: TRBV29-1; clone size: .; CDR3 DNA: TGCAGCGTCGGGGAATTGGGTGACAGGGGAGGATATGGCTACACCTTC; CDR3 protein: CSVGELGDRGGYGYTF
D gene: .; J gene: TRBJ2-7; V gene: TRBV7-2; clone size: .; CDR3 DNA: TGTGCCAGCAGCCCCCTTGAAAGGAGCTCCTACGAGCAGTACTTC; CDR3 protein: CASSPLERSSYEQYF
D gene: .; J gene: TRBJ2-7; V gene: TRBV5-1; clone size: .; CDR3 DNA: TGCGCCAGCAGCTTGATGGCAGGGCAAGCCTACGAGCAGTACTTC; CDR3 protein: CASSLMAGQAYEQYF
D gene: .; J gene: TRBJ2-5; V gene: TRBV28; clone size: .; CDR3 DNA: TGTGCCAGCAGTTCCTCAACAGGGGGGGGCCAAGAGACCCAGTACTTC; CDR3 protein: CASSSSTGGGQETQYF
D gene: .; J gene: TRBJ1-3; V gene: TRBV7-2; clone size: .; CDR3 DNA: TGTGCCAGCAGCTTAAACCCAGGTCCCCTCAGCTCTGGAAACACCATATATTTT; CDR3 protein: CASSLNPGPLSSGNTIYF
D gene: TRBD1; J gene: TRBJ1-1; V gene: TRBV5-1; clone size: .; CDR3 DNA: TGCGCCAGCAGCCGGACAGGGGGCTTTGGTGAAGCTTTCTTT; CDR3 protein: CASSRTGGFGEAFF
D gene: .; J gene: TRBJ2-7; V gene: TRBV14; clone size: .; CDR3 DNA: TGTGCCAGCAGCCAAGGTGCAGCCTTTCGGGGCGAGCAGTACTTC; CDR3 protein: CASSQGAAFRGEQYF
D gene: .; J gene: TRBJ2-5; V gene: TRBV11-1; clone size: .; CDR3 DNA: TGTGCCAGCAGCCCCAGGGTCCGGGAGACCCAGTACTTC; CDR3 protein: CASSPRVRETQYF
D gene: .; J gene: TRBJ1-5; V gene: TRBV18; clone size: .; CDR3 DNA: TGTGCCAGCTCACCACAGCTTAGCAATCAGCCCCAGCATTTT; CDR3 protein: CASSPQLSNQPQHF
D gene: .; J gene: TRBJ2-1; V gene: TRBV6-1; clone size: .; CDR3 DNA: TGTGCCAGCAGTGAAGTAACAGGGCCAAAGCAGTTCTTC; CDR3 protein: CASSEVTGPKQFF
D gene: .; J gene: TRBJ1-5; V gene: TRBV21-1; clone size: .; CDR3 DNA: TGTGCCAGCAGCAAGATTGGGGTGGGAGGACAGCCCCAGCATTTT; CDR3 protein: CASSKIGVGGQPQHF
D gene: .; J gene: TRBJ1-5; V gene: TRBV19; clone size: .; CDR3 DNA: TGTGCCAGTAGTATAAGAGGAATGAGCAATCAGCCCCAGCATTTT; CDR3 protein: CASSIRGMSNQPQHF
D gene: .; J gene: TRBJ1-1; V gene: TRBV10-3; clone size: .; CDR3 DNA: TGTGCCATCAGCGACATGGGCAGGGGTAACACTGAAGCTTTCTTT; CDR3 protein: CAISDMGRGNTEAFF
D gene: .; J gene: TRBJ2-3; V gene: TRBV2; clone size: .; CDR3 DNA: TGTGCCAGCAGGTTGACAGGATCGGGAGATACGCAGTATTTT; CDR3 protein: CASRLTGSGDTQYF
D gene: .; J gene: TRBJ2-7; V gene: TRBV5-4; clone size: few; CDR3 DNA: TGTGCCAGCAGCTTGAGGGCAGGGCAACACGAGCAGTACTTC; CDR3 protein: CASSLRAGQHEQYF
D gene: TRBD2; J gene: TRBJ2-3; V gene: TRBV27; clone size: once; CDR3 DNA: TGTGCCAGCAAAACCCCCGGACTAGCGGGAAACCGGGGGCAGTATTTT; CDR3 protein: CASKTPGLAGNRGQYF
D gene: TRBD2; J gene: TRBJ2-1; V gene: TRBV5-3; clone size: few; CDR3 DNA: TGTGCCAGCAGCCAAGGACTAGCGGGAGCCAATGAGCAGTTCTTC; CDR3 protein: CASSQGLAGANEQFF
D gene: TRBD1; J gene: TRBJ1-2; V gene: TRBV11-2; clone size: .; CDR3 DNA: TGTGCCAGCAGCTTAGTTCGGACAGGGGGCTACACCTTC; CDR3 protein: CASSLVRTGGYTF
D gene: TRBD2; J gene: TRBJ2-4; V gene: TRBV9; clone size: .; CDR3 DNA: TGTGCCAGCAGCCCCGGACTAGCGGGAGCCAAAAACATTCAGTACTTC; CDR3 protein: CASSPGLAGAKNIQYF
D gene: TRBD1; J gene: TRBJ1-5; V gene: TRBV4-3; clone size: once; CDR3 DNA: TGCGCCAGCAGCCAAGATTCTGGGACAGGGGCTCTGCCCCAGCATTTT; CDR3 protein: CASSQDSGTGALPQHF
D gene: .; J gene: TRBJ1-1; V gene: TRBV7-2; clone size: few; CDR3 DNA: TGTGCCAGCAGCGACCTATCGATAGAGTGGGAGGTGGCTTTCTTT; CDR3 protein: CASSDLSIEWEVAFF
D gene: .; J gene: TRBJ2-1; V gene: TRBV7-9; clone size: .; CDR3 DNA: TGTGCCAGCAGCTTACAGGGTAGCTCCTACAATGAGCAGTTCTTC; CDR3 protein: CASSLQGSSYNEQFF
D gene: .; J gene: TRBJ2-1; V gene: TRBV9; clone size: .; CDR3 DNA: TGTGCCAGCAGCGTAGCCCCGGGAGTGCCTTCCAATGAGCAGTTCTTC; CDR3 protein: CASSVAPGVPSNEQFF
D gene: TRBD2; J gene: TRBJ2-7; V gene: TRBV28; clone size: .; CDR3 DNA: TGTGCCAGCAGCCTAGCGGGTTACGAGCAGTACTTC; CDR3 protein: CASSLAGYEQYF
D gene: .; J gene: TRBJ1-1; V gene: TRBV5-4; clone size: .; CDR3 DNA: TGTGCCAGCAGCCGAACCCCTTTCGAGGTCAGCACTGAAGCTTTCTTT; CDR3 protein: CASSRTPFEVSTEAFF
D gene: .; J gene: TRBJ2-1; V gene: TRBV28; clone size: .; CDR3 DNA: TGTGCCAGCAGTGAGGGAATGTCGAGGTTAGAGCAGTTCTTC; CDR3 protein: CASSEGMSRLEQFF